The clone carrying this TCR beta chain was found many times. Per the germline V gene, CDR1 is MNHEY and CDR2 is SMNVEV (reference sequence). This CDR3 is built from 17 residues. Between the trimmed V and J ends, which lost 1 base and 0 bases, there was a span of 13 bases. The data belong to a study of blood T cell repertoires in COVID-19. Looking at the study overall: Samples taken during acute and convalescent COVID-19 were collected in the United States, Italy and Spain.

Assay used: immunoSEQ multiplex PCR; TCRdb lists only in-frame clones, some missing. Here the sample spans 150,000 to 200,000 clones, 84% being singletons. The V gene is TRBV27, the J gene TRBJ1-5, with D possibly TRBD1 on 5 matching bases. This TCR was sampled from a woman of 80 years or more with acute or convalescent COVID-19. The material sequenced was peripheral blood. The CDR3 nucleotides are TGTGCCAGCAGTTTATGGGGGGACGCCGATAGCAATCAGCCCCAGCATTTT. Translated: CASSLWGDADSNQPQHF.